These T cell receptor beta chains were read from a single sample in a study of T cell responses to AZD1222 COVID-19 vaccine. Clones were sequenced by immunoSEQ multiplex PCR, and TCRdb holds only the in-frame ones, with some missing. Of around 140,000 clones in the sample, more than 85% were seen once. Material: peripheral blood, obtained after recovery from COVID-19. The receptor source for this set is an adult who had recovered from COVID-19. Each CDR3 is given with its conserved first and last residue. A D gene is named only where the DNA matches it firmly. Rows give clone size only sometimes, using once, few, many, or a class for an expanded clone.

.,.,TRBJ1-2,TRBV5-6,TGTGCCAGCAGCTTGGAAGGGGAAGGAGAATTATGGGGCTACACCTTC,CASSLEGEGELWGYTF
.,.,TRBJ2-7,TRBV5-4,TGTGCCAGCAGCTTACTGGGAAGGCCCTACGAGCAGTACTTC,CASSLLGRPYEQYF
.,.,TRBJ1-4,TRBV6-5,TGTGCCAGCAGTAAAAGGGCGACAGCCGTTGAAAAACTGTTTTTT,CASSKRATAVEKLFF
.,TRBD1,TRBJ1-2,TRBV24-1,TGTGCCACCAGTACCGGGACAGGGAGCTATGGCTACACCTTC,CATSTGTGSYGYTF
.,TRBD1,TRBJ2-7,TRBV7-8,TGTGCCAGCAGCCGGGGACAGGTAAAGTACGAGCAGTACTTC,CASSRGQVKYEQYF
.,.,TRBJ2-7,TRBV7-3,TGTGCCAGCAGCTCGCTCCGTACCGGGACTCTCTACGAGCAGTACTTC,CASSSLRTGTLYEQYF
.,.,TRBJ1-4,TRBV7-8,TGTGCCAGCAGCCTACTCGGTGAAAAACTGTTTTTT,CASSLLGEKLFF
.,.,TRBJ2-7,TRBV27,TGTGCCAGCAGGCCGTCGGAGCAGGGGATCAACGAGCAGTACTTC,CASRPSEQGINEQYF
once,.,TRBJ2-5,TRBV5-4,TGTGCCAGCAGCTTGGGCTCGGTAGAGACCCAGTACTTC,CASSLGSVETQYF
.,.,TRBJ1-4,TRBV27,TGTGCCAGCAGGATTACAGGGATAAATGAAAAACTGTTTTTT,CASRITGINEKLFF
.,.,TRBJ2-5,TRBV11-2,TGTGCCAGCAGCCTTACGTTTATAGAGACCCAGTACTTC,CASSLTFIETQYF
.,TRBD1,TRBJ1-6,TRBV10-3,TGTGCCATCAGGACAGGGAAGGGGGCACCCCTCCACTTT,CAIRTGKGAPLHF
.,.,TRBJ2-7,TRBV6-5,TGTGCCAGCAGTTACAGCCTGGCCGAGGACGAGCAGTACTTC,CASSYSLAEDEQYF
.,.,TRBJ1-1,TRBV6-5,TGTGCCAGCAGTTACTATAGAGACAGGGAAGCTTTCTTT,CASSYYRDREAFF
.,.,TRBJ1-2,TRBV6-5,TGTGCCAGCACCCAGACGGGGGCTAACTATGGCTACACCTTC,CASTQTGANYGYTF
.,.,TRBJ1-1,TRBV3-1/TRBV3-2,TGTGCCAGCAGCCAAGATCTCGCAGGGAGCACTGAAGCTTTCTTT,CASSQDLAGSTEAFF
.,.,TRBJ2-7,TRBV29-1,TGCAGCGTTAAGGTCAGCGGATACGAGCAGTACTTC,CSVKVSGYEQYF
.,.,TRBJ2-7,TRBV27,TGTGCCAGCAGACAGGGAGGAACCTACGAGCAGTACTTC,CASRQGGTYEQYF
.,TRBD1,TRBJ1-2,TRBV30,TGTGCCTGGAGTGTAAACAGGGGGGATGGCTACACCTTC,CAWSVNRGDGYTF
.,TRBD2,TRBJ2-5,TRBV3-1/TRBV3-2,TGTGCCAGCAGCCAAGAATTACTAGCGGGACGAGAGACCCAGTACTTC,CASSQELLAGRETQYF
.,.,TRBJ2-1,TRBV28,TGTGCCAGCAGTCCCAGGACTCACCCGCGAGGAAATGAGCAGTTCTTC,CASSPRTHPRGNEQFF
.,.,TRBJ1-1,TRBV19,TGTGCCAGTAGAACTCAGGGGAACACTGAAGCTTTCTTT,CASRTQGNTEAFF
.,.,TRBJ2-7,TRBV15,TGTGCCACCAGCAGAGCCGCAGGGATCGGGGCCTACGAGCAGTACTTC,CATSRAAGIGAYEQYF
.,TRBD1,TRBJ1-2,TRBV6-1,TGTGCCAGCAGATCACAGGGGGGAAACTATGGCTACACCTTC,CASRSQGGNYGYTF
.,.,TRBJ2-7,TRBV6-5,TGTGCCAGCAGTTACTCGAAAACCTTTTACGAGCAGTACTTC,CASSYSKTFYEQYF
once,.,TRBJ1-5,TRBV19,TGTGCCAGTAATAATGGGGTCTGGGGGAATCAGCCCCAGCATTTT,CASNNGVWGNQPQHF
.,TRBD2,TRBJ2-5,TRBV19,TGTGCCAGTAGTTCGGGACTAGCTACCCAAGAGACCCAGTACTTC,CASSSGLATQETQYF
.,.,TRBJ2-7,TRBV4-1,TGCGCCAGCAGCCAAGATCGGCAGGGGCTCGGAGAGCAGTACTTC,CASSQDRQGLGEQYF
.,.,TRBJ1-2,TRBV6-1,TGTGCCACCCAACGGGGGGACTATGGCTACACCTTC,CATQRGDYGYTF
.,.,TRBJ2-5,TRBV11-2,TGTGCCAGCAGCTTAGGGGTGGAGACCCAGTACTTC,CASSLGVETQYF
.,.,TRBJ2-1,TRBV2,TGTGCCAGCAGCAGTTACACAGGAGATGAGCAGTTCTTC,CASSSYTGDEQFF
.,TRBD2,TRBJ2-5,TRBV24-1,TGTGCCACCAGTGATTTTTTTGCGGGAGGCAACCAAGAGACCCAGTACTTC,CATSDFFAGGNQETQYF
.,TRBD1,TRBJ1-5,TRBV6-1,TGTGCCAGCAGTGAACTTCGACAGGGGGCTGGTCAGCCCCAGCATTTT,CASSELRQGAGQPQHF
.,.,TRBJ1-2,TRBV21-1,TGTGCCAGCAGCAAAGCCCTGGGGGGCCTTAACTATGGCTACACCTTC,CASSKALGGLNYGYTF
.,.,TRBJ2-7,TRBV10-3,TGTGCCATCAGTGACGAAGGGAGTCCCTCCTACGAGCAGTACTTC,CAISDEGSPSYEQYF
.,.,TRBJ1-1,TRBV7-9,TGTGCCAGCAGCTTACAGGGCGCGGGCACTGAAGCTTTCTTT,CASSLQGAGTEAFF
.,.,TRBJ2-2,TRBV5-1,TGCGCCAGCAGCTTCACTTTTGCGAACACCGGGGAGCTGTTTTTT,CASSFTFANTGELFF
.,TRBD1,TRBJ1-1,TRBV19,TGTGCCAGTAGTGTTACAGGGGTGAACACTGAAGCTTTCTTT,CASSVTGVNTEAFF
.,TRBD2,TRBJ2-7,TRBV28,TGTGCCAGCAGTTTCCTAGCGGGAGTCGCTCTCTACGAGCAGTACTTC,CASSFLAGVALYEQYF
.,.,TRBJ1-5,TRBV6-6,TGTGCCAGCAAGTTGACAGACAATCAGCCCCAGCATTTT,CASKLTDNQPQHF
.,.,TRBJ2-7,TRBV7-9,TGTGCCAGCAGCTTAGAACCGGGACGGTCCTACGAGCAGTACTTC,CASSLEPGRSYEQYF
.,.,TRBJ2-6,TRBV6-4,TGTGCCAGCAGTGACCTGCCCGGGGCCAACGTCCTGACTTTC,CASSDLPGANVLTF
.,TRBD1,TRBJ1-2,TRBV18,TGTGCCAGCTCACCTTATGCTCCGGGACAGGGTTCTGGCTACACCTTC,CASSPYAPGQGSGYTF
.,.,TRBJ2-7,TRBV4-1,TGCGCCAGCAGACAAGCGGATCCTTCCTACGAGCAGTACTTC,CASRQADPSYEQYF
.,TRBD1,TRBJ1-6,TRBV27,TGTGCCAGCAGTTTATCGGCGCAGGGGGCGCCTGGTAATTCACCCCTCCACTTT,CASSLSAQGAPGNSPLHF
.,TRBD2,TRBJ2-5,TRBV4-2,TGTGCCAGCAGCCAAGAACTAGCGGGAGAACAAGAGACCCAGTACTTC,CASSQELAGEQETQYF
.,TRBD1,TRBJ1-6,TRBV7-8,TGTGCCAGCAGCCAAGACAGGGGTGGATATTCACCCCTCCACTTT,CASSQDRGGYSPLHF
.,.,TRBJ1-1,TRBV7-2,TGTGCCAGCAGCTTAGGGGCGATGAACACTGAAGCTTTCTTT,CASSLGAMNTEAFF
.,.,TRBJ2-6,TRBV12-3/TRBV12-4,TGTGCCAGCAGTTCCACTGGGGCCAACGTCCTGACTTTC,CASSSTGANVLTF
.,.,TRBJ2-1,TRBV2,TGTGCCAGCAGCCTACTTAGCGCTCACAATGAGCAGTTCTTC,CASSLLSAHNEQFF
.,.,TRBJ2-7,TRBV7-9,TGTGCCAGCAGCTTAATGGCTTACGAGCAGTACTTC,CASSLMAYEQYF
.,.,TRBJ2-1,TRBV3-1/TRBV3-2,TGTGCCAGCAGCCAAGCGGCTAGCTATTACAATGAGCAGTTCTTC,CASSQAASYYNEQFF
.,.,TRBJ2-5,TRBV10-1,TGCGCCAGCAGTGAGAATTTAGCGGAACAAGAGACCCAGTACTTC,CASSENLAEQETQYF
.,TRBD2,TRBJ2-5,TRBV9,TGTGCCAGCAGCGTTAGCGGGAAAGAGACCCAGTACTTC,CASSVSGKETQYF
.,TRBD2,TRBJ2-3,TRBV7-8,TGTGCCAGCAGCTTACGGGAGGGCCCAGATACGCAGTATTTT,CASSLREGPDTQYF
.,TRBD2,TRBJ2-7,TRBV6-1,TGTGCCAGCAGTGAGACTAGCGGGAGGGCCAGGGACTACGAGCAGTACTTC,CASSETSGRARDYEQYF
.,TRBD2,TRBJ2-1,TRBV9,TGTGCCAGCAGCGTTCGACTAGCGGGAGGGCCCAATGAGCAGTTCTTC,CASSVRLAGGPNEQFF